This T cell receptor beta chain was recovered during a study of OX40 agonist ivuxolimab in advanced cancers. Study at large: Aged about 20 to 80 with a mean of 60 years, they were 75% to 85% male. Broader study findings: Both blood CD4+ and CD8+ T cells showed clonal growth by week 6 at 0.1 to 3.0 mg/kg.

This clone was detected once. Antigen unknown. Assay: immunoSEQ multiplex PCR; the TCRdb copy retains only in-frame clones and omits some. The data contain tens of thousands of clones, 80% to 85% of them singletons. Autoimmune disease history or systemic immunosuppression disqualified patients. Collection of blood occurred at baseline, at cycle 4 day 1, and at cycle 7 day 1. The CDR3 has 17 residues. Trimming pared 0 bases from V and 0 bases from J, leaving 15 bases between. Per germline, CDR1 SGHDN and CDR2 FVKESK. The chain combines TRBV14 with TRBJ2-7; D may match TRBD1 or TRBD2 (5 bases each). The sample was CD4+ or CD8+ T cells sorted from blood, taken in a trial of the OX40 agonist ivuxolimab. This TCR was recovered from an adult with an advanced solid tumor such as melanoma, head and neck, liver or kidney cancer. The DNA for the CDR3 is TGTGCCAGCAGCCAAGAGTATGGGGGTTGGAGCTCCTACGAGCAGTACTTC. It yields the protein CASSQEYGGWSSYEQYF.